This TCR beta chain was captured by sequencing in a study of neurological immune-mediated disorders. The starting material, 2 million PBMCs stored at -80 C, gave rise to the unsorted libraries. TCRdb reprocessed the 5' RACE reads with MiXCR, giving one entry per CDR3 protein. The sample contains about 55,000 distinct CDR3 sequences, roughly 4.3% of which appear only once. The CDR3 is 13 amino acids. V was cut by 0 bases and J by 8 bases, with 10 bases left in between. Germline CDR1 is LGHDT and CDR2 is YNNKEL (reference sequence). Turning to this clonotype: A read error may explain this, as a much larger clone is one base away.

The sequence derives from a man aged 50 or older with multiple sclerosis. This sequence joins TRBV3-1 and TRBJ1-1; unclear D gene. Sequenced input: PBMCs. This CDR3 reads CASSQDIRTEAFF. The CDR3 coding sequence is TGTGCCAGCAGCCAAGATATCCGCACCGAAGCTTTCTTT.